This TCR beta chain is from a study of CD8 T cells in ankylosing spondylitis. Overall study results and limits: Blood of patients with ankylosing spondylitis appeared to be characterized by a TCR beta motif of eight highly homologous variants. It was reported that disease-linked clones were significantly enriched in matched ankylosing spondylitis synovial fluid.

Quantitative 5'-RACE was performed with molecular barcodes, and it yielded the TCR beta libraries. In TCRdb, the 5' RACE reads were re-called with MiXCR into one record per CDR3 protein. The sample shows a few hundred thousand distinct CDR3 sequences, about 10% of them seen only once. Only a few counts were recorded for this clonotype. What it recognizes is unknown. Germline values: CDR1 SGHNT, CDR2 YENEEA. Trimming cost V 0 bases and J 1 base; bases outside gene matches: 4. CDR3 length: 17 residues. J is TRBJ2-5 and V is TRBV11-3; 11 nucleotides agree with TRBD1. The TCR sequence derives from a male donor with ankylosing spondylitis or in good health (not recorded which). The sequenced sample consisted of blood, either unsorted or a sorted T cell fraction (not recorded which). The CDR3 region is CASSLEFGTGGQETQYF. CDR3 bases: TGTGCCAGCAGCTTAGAGTTCGGGACAGGGGGCCAAGAGACCCAGTACTTC.